The subject of this entry is one T cell receptor (beta chain). There are a few counts of this clonotype. Its antigen has not been determined. Base qualities are not provided; no much larger clone lies one nucleotide away. The protocol used for the library was 5' RACE. Sequencer: Illumina HiSeq 2000. Template switching introduced a universal primer binding site; the final cDNA contained a unique molecular identifier, enabling accurate counting of TCR cDNA molecules. Specific primers in the conserved constant-segment region were used to synthesize first-strand cDNA for the TCR alpha and beta chains. To control for contamination, every cDNA library was double barcoded, receiving both a SMART-Mk sample barcode and Illumina barcodes. TruSeq adapter sequences along with Illumina sample barcodes were introduced in two successive PCR steps. Sequencing of the TCR alpha and beta cDNA libraries was done on the Illumina HiSeq platform using custom primers. The source study handled its data this way. MiGEC processed the raw reads to extract unique molecular identifiers, while MiXCR was used to determine the CDR3 positions. For each individual, recombination models were inferred using an EM algorithm with the repgenHMM and IGoR tools. The analysis of shared clonotypes was done with the tcR package in R, with sharing normalized by the product of cloneset sizes. Out-of-frame nonproductive sequences were analyzed to study raw recombination free of thymic and clonal selection effects. TCRdb took the public reads, trimmed them with fastp at Q25, ran MiXCR for clone calling and kept in-frame beta chains. All rows with the same CDR3 protein become a single entry with the most common DNA and genes. These V and J calls are TCRdb output, not the study's own analysis. For this sample the table gives approximately 210,000 distinct CDR3 sequences, of which around 15% were detected only once. Clones ranked in the top ten supply around two fifths of the sample.

Only healthy Caucasian donors were included. Three pairs of female monozygotic twins, all aged about 18 to 30 years, made up the twin cohort. Positive isolation kits from Invitrogen were used to isolate the CD4+ and CD8+ T cell populations. These data belong to a study of identical twins (dated by TCRdb to the mid-2010s). With regard to the full study: To test whether fetal clonotypes persist, the study used deep sequencing on TCR alpha and beta repertoires from monozygotic twins, unrelated adults of various ages, and cord blood. To rule out contamination, replicate twin experiments were performed at different times with different library preparation protocols.

The paper as a whole reports these results and caveats: The excess sharing between twins in beta out-of-frame sequences was weaker because fewer shared sequences reduced the signal-to-noise ratio. In monozygotic twins, out-of-frame TCR alpha sharing was systematically underestimated by recombination models, although the models agreed with sharing between unrelated individuals. Fewer insertions were carried by abundant cord blood beta clonotypes, a similar but weaker trend appeared in young adult naive repertoires, and no such trend appeared in memory repertoires. Because the same donors could not be followed over many years, the conclusions relied on cross-sectional statistical analysis. Invariant T cells such as MAIT and iNKT could partly confound zero-insertion analyses, though diverse VJ usage argued against this for most clonotypes. Out-of-frame TCR alpha sequences shared between twins showed an excess of low generation-probability sequences compared with coincidental sharing between unrelated individuals.

V lost 6 bases and J lost 4 bases; the stretch between them is 18 bases long. Inclusive of the bounding cysteine and phenylalanine, the CDR3 is 16 residues long. The kept DNA is CDR3 alone, 48 bases in frame from the first base. CDR1 SEHNR and CDR2 FQNEAQ were looked up in the germline V gene (reference sequence). These data were also reused for a study on T cells expressing NK-cell markers. From the second report: Three sorted T-cell subsets (CD3+CD56+NKG2C+, CD3+CD56+NKG2C- and CD3+CD56-NKG2C+) from fewer than 10 donors had their TCR beta-chain repertoires profiled. Among the eight sequenced donors, seven were HCMV-seropositive and one was HCMV-seronegative. In several experiments an anti-gammadeltaTCR antibody was added to restrict sorting to alphabetaTCR-expressing T cells. For over five donors, the dominant CD3+CD56+NKG2C+ clonotypes were among the top 10 CD8+ clonotypes and accounted for about 1.0-7.5% of CD8+ T cells. Those dominant clonotypes were again the most abundant among CD3+CD56-NKG2C+ cells in a few donors, at about 25-65%. It remained unclear whether the expanded NKG2C-expressing T cell clones were specific for HCMV antigens. All eight donors whose samples were sequenced were randomly selected healthy volunteers, three of them men and five women. HCMV serostatus was determined by detecting HCMV-specific IgG in serum with a commercial ELISA kit. MIGEC was used to demultiplex reads and group reads by UMI, and MiTCR was used to assemble and quantify clonotypes. Only TCR cDNA sequences supported by at least two reads were kept to exclude erroneous sequences. The tcR package was used for downstream repertoire analysis, and clonotypes were matched across fractions by CDR3 nucleotide sequence plus V segment. VDJmatch was used to annotate antigen specificity against VDJdb, with one amino acid substitution allowed in CDR3.

The receptor comes from a woman aged 18 to 35 in good health. The chain couples TRBV7-9 to TRBJ1-4; TRBD1 could be the D gene, as 5 bases match. The sequenced sample consisted of CD8+ T cells sorted from blood. The DNA reads TGTGCCAGCAGGGGACCCGATGGCCTTGATAATGAAAAACTGTTTTTT. Its protein reads: CASRGPDGLDNEKLFF.